Here is one T cell receptor (beta chain) with its context. These data are taken from a study of blood T cell repertoires in COVID-19. Study overall: Sources were T cells, B-cell-depleted T cells, or PBMCs; the material itself was cDNA or gDNA.

Source study methods: Reference gene primer amplification in the assay estimated nucleated cell counts. The data were produced by immunoSEQ multiplex PCR, yet TCRdb's version contains in-frame clones alone and is incomplete. D and trimming come from the DNA, and the V and J calls and clone size come from that table. The repertoire holds around 230,000 clones, around four fifths seen once, with roughly 2.7% in the top ten. From germline, CDR1 is SGHNT and CDR2 YENEEA. Losses at the gene ends were 0 bases for V and 7 bases for J; bases not matched to a gene: 6. The CDR3 extends over 15 amino acids. Sample: peripheral blood. The rearrangement links TRBV11-3 to TRBJ2-3; TRBD2 matches 8 bases. The clonotype originates from a middle-aged woman with active or convalescent COVID-19. CDR3 sequence reads: CASSLEAREENTQYF. The CDR3 nucleotides are TGTGCCAGCAGCTTAGAGGCGCGGGAGGAAAATACGCAGTATTTT.